The rows below give T cell receptor beta chains drawn from one sample of a study of human T cells and chemical hapten exposure. TCRdb analysed the RACE reads with MiXCR anew, one entry per CDR3 protein. The sample has 35,000 to 45,000 distinct CDR3 sequences, 10% to 15% seen once. Source: whole blood, taken in connection with sensitization to the hapten diphenylcyclopropenone (DPC). The receptors stem from a woman aged 40 to 50 with alopecia areata. Some clones in this sample may be carry-over from other donors' samples. The CDR3 runs from the conserved cysteine through the conserved F or W. Some rows have no size entry. The others give once, few or many, or a class for an expanded clone.

clone size: .; V gene: TRBV12-3/TRBV12-4; CDR3 protein: CASSQGLAVYEQYF
clone size: .; V gene: TRBV25-1; CDR3 protein: CASASRGGWRVHF
clone size: many; V gene: TRBV28; CDR3 protein: CASSPASGPWGETQYF
clone size: many; V gene: TRBV7-2; CDR3 protein: CASSLRWRGNTIYF
clone size: many; V gene: TRBV11-2; CDR3 protein: CASSRTSGGPSNEQFF
clone size: many; V gene: TRBV7-2; CDR3 protein: CASSPAGRENIQYF
clone size: many; V gene: TRBV7-3; CDR3 protein: CASSPPGLAASTDTQYF
clone size: many; V gene: TRBV3-1; CDR3 protein: CASSQVGVGTNEKLFF
clone size: .; V gene: TRBV12-3/TRBV12-4; CDR3 protein: CASSFGQGMIGELFF
clone size: few; V gene: TRBV7-2; CDR3 protein: CASSGQGNQPQHF
clone size: .; V gene: TRBV20-1; CDR3 protein: CSATTSGRTYNEQFF
clone size: many; V gene: TRBV27; CDR3 protein: CASSSPDGGYGYTF
clone size: few; V gene: TRBV20-1; CDR3 protein: CSARPSGTGYREQYF
clone size: few; V gene: TRBV29-1; CDR3 protein: CSGGQVNTEAFF
clone size: .; V gene: TRBV7-3; CDR3 protein: CASSSSLGYNEQFF
clone size: few; V gene: TRBV29-1; CDR3 protein: CSARGQADYGYTF
clone size: many; V gene: TRBV7-2; CDR3 protein: CASSLGPGGVGGPQHF
clone size: few; V gene: TRBV20-1; CDR3 protein: CSALGHGNQPQHF
clone size: .; V gene: TRBV4-3; CDR3 protein: CASSQDRAQAKNIQYF
clone size: .; V gene: TRBV3-1; CDR3 protein: CASSQHGELFF
clone size: many; V gene: TRBV28; CDR3 protein: CASAADTEAFF
clone size: many; V gene: TRBV10-2; CDR3 protein: CASGQGSDEQFF
clone size: many; V gene: TRBV20-1; CDR3 protein: CSARPAYGYTF
clone size: .; V gene: TRBV6-2/TRBV6-3; CDR3 protein: CASSVTTDTQYF
clone size: many; V gene: TRBV6-2/TRBV6-3; CDR3 protein: CASSYVGRASYNEQFF
clone size: .; V gene: TRBV29-1; CDR3 protein: CSGGEPAGNYGYTF
clone size: many; V gene: TRBV2; CDR3 protein: CASMTGLVGEQFF
clone size: once; V gene: TRBV5-1; CDR3 protein: CASRPGGAYEQYF
clone size: .; V gene: TRBV29-1; CDR3 protein: CSTDDKQFF
clone size: many; V gene: TRBV28; CDR3 protein: CASSLSVLAGEETQYF
clone size: few; V gene: TRBV9; CDR3 protein: CASSVGLDNYGYTF
clone size: many; V gene: TRBV9; CDR3 protein: CASSVGGTASTDTQYF
clone size: many; V gene: TRBV29-1; CDR3 protein: CSVGAQGYTF
clone size: few; V gene: TRBV11-3; CDR3 protein: CASRLTSGGGYTF
clone size: .; V gene: TRBV3-1; CDR3 protein: CASSLGEDTQYF
clone size: many; V gene: TRBV20-1; CDR3 protein: CSARVGGADYEQYF
clone size: many; V gene: TRBV9; CDR3 protein: CASSVATSSSYEQYF
clone size: .; V gene: TRBV5-1; CDR3 protein: CASSLGPNSGANVLTF
clone size: many; V gene: TRBV7-3; CDR3 protein: CASSPISGGQETQYF
clone size: many; V gene: TRBV9; CDR3 protein: CASSGQAGVSEQYF
clone size: many; V gene: TRBV19; CDR3 protein: CASSPGTGVHSPLHF
clone size: many; V gene: TRBV18; CDR3 protein: CASSPLMENEKLFF
clone size: many; V gene: TRBV11-2; CDR3 protein: CASSLEGGLEQFF
clone size: many; V gene: TRBV6-2/TRBV6-3; CDR3 protein: CASSYSATANTEAFF
clone size: .; V gene: TRBV29-1; CDR3 protein: CSTKVPGRETQYF
clone size: .; V gene: TRBV2; CDR3 protein: CASSESASWTSTDTQYF
clone size: many; V gene: TRBV2; CDR3 protein: CASSEGVDEQFF
clone size: few; V gene: TRBV6-1; CDR3 protein: CASKAQGYNEQFF
clone size: .; V gene: TRBV11-2; CDR3 protein: CASSLASGASSSYEQYF
clone size: many; V gene: TRBV27; CDR3 protein: CASSPDRARSPLHF
clone size: .; V gene: TRBV10-3; CDR3 protein: CAINPGQIYGYTF
clone size: few; V gene: TRBV18; CDR3 protein: CASSPAHQGGSYNEQFF
clone size: .; V gene: TRBV28; CDR3 protein: CASRPQQGNFYGYTF
clone size: few; V gene: TRBV4-1; CDR3 protein: CASSHDRTNTGELFF
clone size: many; V gene: TRBV4-3; CDR3 protein: CASSQDPRGGWEQYF
clone size: many; V gene: TRBV20-1; CDR3 protein: CSARVPFGAEQFF
clone size: many; V gene: TRBV2; CDR3 protein: CASREGDTQYDSLHF
clone size: many; V gene: TRBV12-3/TRBV12-4; CDR3 protein: CASSLGTDTTEAFF
clone size: .; V gene: TRBV28; CDR3 protein: CASSLWAGDYGYTF